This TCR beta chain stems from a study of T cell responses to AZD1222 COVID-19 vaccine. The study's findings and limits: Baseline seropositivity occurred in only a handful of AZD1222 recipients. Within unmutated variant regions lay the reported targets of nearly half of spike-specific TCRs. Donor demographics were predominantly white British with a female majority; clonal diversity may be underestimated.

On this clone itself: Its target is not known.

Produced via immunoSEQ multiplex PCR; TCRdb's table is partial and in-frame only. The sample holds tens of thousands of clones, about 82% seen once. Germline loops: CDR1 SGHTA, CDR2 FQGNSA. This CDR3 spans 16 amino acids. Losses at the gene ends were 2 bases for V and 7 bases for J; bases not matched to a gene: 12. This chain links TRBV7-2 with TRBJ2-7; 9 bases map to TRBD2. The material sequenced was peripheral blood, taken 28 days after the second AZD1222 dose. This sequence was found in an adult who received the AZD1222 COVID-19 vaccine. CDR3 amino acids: CASSLSGGRAPREQYF. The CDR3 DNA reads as TGTGCCAGCAGCTTAAGCGGCGGGAGGGCCCCGAGAGAGCAGTACTTC.